This entry lists 18 T cell receptor beta chains sequenced from one sample in a study of T cell repertoires in cytomegalovirus infection. The antigens of these receptors remain unknown. Each CDR3 protein gets one entry after TCRdb re-called the reads with MiXCR. The data show some 940,000 distinct CDR3 sequences, about 33% seen once. The sample was cultured CD8+ T cells from PBMCs, taken from culture after CMV antigen stimulation. The receptors originated from a human donor in good health (CMV status not recorded). Some clones in this sample may be carry-over from other donors' samples.

This clonotype came up a few times. The chain combines TRBV4-1 with TRBJ1-5; the D gene is possibly TRBD1 (6 bases). The germline gives CDR1 MGHRA, CDR2 YSYEKL. V was cut by 0 bases and J by 1 base, with 10 bases left in between. The CDR3 sequence is 16 residues long. DNA for the CDR3: TGCGCCAGCAGCCAAGAAGGGGGACAAAGCAATCAGCCCCAGCATTTT. This translates into CASSQEGGQSNQPQHF.

This clonotype was recorded at least ten times. Written as DNA, the CDR3 is TGTGCCAGCAGCTTAGTTGGGACAAGCTACGAGCAGTACTTC. It specifies CASSLVGTSYEQYF. The chain recombines TRBV7-9 with TRBJ2-7; a weak D match, TRBD1 (6 bases). Germline-derived CDR1 and CDR2 are SEHNR and FQNEAQ (reference sequence). This CDR3 has 14 residues. Trimming removed 1 base at V and 3 bases at J, with 10 bases between.

V usage is TRBV27 and J usage is TRBJ2-3, with a tentative D call TRBD2 (6 bases). With 4 bases removed from V and 3 bases from J, the gap between germline ends came to 23 bases. Germline V gene data show CDR1 as MNHEY and CDR2 as SMNVEV (reference sequence). This CDR3 has 18 residues. CDR3 bases: TGTGCCAGCAGTTCCACATATCCACCTCCGGAGGGAACAGATACGCAGTATTTT. The encoded protein is CASSSTYPPPEGTDTQYF.

This clonotype is a singleton in its sample. One end of the junction does not line up with germline, which may come from a read error. The chain has TRBV7-9 and TRBJ1-4; TRBD1 aligns across 8 bases. Germline V gives CDR1 SEHNR, CDR2 FQNEAQ (reference sequence). The CDR3 length is 20 residues. The CDR3 reads CVSSLGRDRIGLATNEKLFF. The CDR3 DNA is TGTGTCAGCAGCTTAGGCCGGGACAGGATAGGCCTTGCAACTAATGAAAAACTGTTTTTT.

V is TRBV27 and J is TRBJ2-5; the match to TRBD2 covers 11 bases. After removal of 2 bases from V and 2 bases from J, the junction contained 10 bases not matched to a gene. Germline assignment: CDR1 MNHEY and CDR2 SMNVEV (reference sequence). The CDR3 runs 18 residues. In nucleotides, the CDR3 is TGTGCCAGCAGTTTAAGGTCCCAGACTAGCGGGGTGCAAGAGACCCAGTACTTC. Its translation: CASSLRSQTSGVQETQYF.

This clonotype was detected a few times. V is TRBV12-3 or TRBV12-4 and J is TRBJ2-5; perhaps D is TRBD1 or TRBD2 (5 bases each). This CDR3 is built from 13 residues. V dropped 4 bases and J dropped 5 bases, with 11 bases sitting between them. CDR3 protein: CASSWGGWETQYF. DNA of the CDR3: TGTGCCAGCAGTTGGGGCGGGTGGGAGACCCAGTACTTC.

The sample holds a few counts of this clonotype. The CDR3 DNA sequence: TGTGCCAGCAGAAACAGGACAGGGAGTAGTGGAGAGACCCAGTACTTC. Encoded protein: CASRNRTGSSGETQYF. This chain links TRBV12-3 or TRBV12-4 with TRBJ2-5, with 8 bases lining up with TRBD1. CDR3 length equals 16 residues. J lost 4 bases, V lost 6 bases, and 13 bases had no gene match.

Concerning this clonotype itself: A much larger clone lies one base from this, so it may be a read error. The chain employs TRBV10-3 and TRBJ2-7, with TRBD1 as a possible D gene (5 bases). The CDR3 has 16 residues. Germline V CDR1 and CDR2: ENHRY, SYGVKD. The V end was cut by 6 bases, the J end by 5 bases, with 23 bases between. The CDR3 spells CAIRAEPGQGNHEQYF. DNA of the CDR3: TGTGCCATCAGGGCGGAACCCGGGCAGGGAAACCACGAGCAGTACTTC.

This clonotype was seen a handful of times. The chain uses TRBV7-9 and TRBJ2-7; no clear D. From germline, CDR1 is SEHNR and CDR2 FQNEAQ (reference sequence). The V gene lost 1 base and the J gene lost 3 bases, with 7 bases spanning the gap. The CDR3 has 13 residues. The CDR3 bases are TGTGCCAGCAGCTTAGATGGGCGCTACGAGCAGTACTTC. Translation: CASSLDGRYEQYF.

This clonotype occurred many times. This sequence joins TRBV7-9 and TRBJ2-1, with TRBD2 identical over 12 bases. With V trimmed by 3 bases and J by 6 bases, 6 bases remained unmatched. This CDR3 region has 16 residues. Germline-derived CDR1 and CDR2 are SEHNR and FQNEAQ (reference sequence). The CDR3 sequence: CASSFLAGGLINEQFF. CDR3 DNA: TGTGCCAGCAGCTTCCTAGCGGGGGGGCTTATCAATGAGCAGTTCTTC.

This clonotype was seen a few times. The J gene is TRBJ2-2, the V gene TRBV9; D is undetermined. There are 19 residues in the CDR3. Trimming removed 1 base at V and 1 base at J, with 20 bases between. CDR1 is SGDLS and CDR2 is YYNGEE in the germline V gene. The CDR3 loop is CASSVQGLQQLMNTGELFF. The DNA of the CDR3 is TGTGCCAGCAGCGTACAAGGTTTACAACAACTAATGAACACCGGGGAGCTGTTTTTT.

This clonotype was recorded at least ten times. The chain combines TRBV7-2 with TRBJ1-1; TRBD1 might be the D (5 bases). V was cut by 2 bases and J by 7 bases, with 8 bases left in between. This CDR3 is built from 12 residues. Germline values: CDR1 SGHTA, CDR2 FQGNSA. The CDR3, as DNA: TGTGCCAGCAGCTTATTAGACAGTGAAGCTTTCTTT. As protein: CASSLLDSEAFF.

The CDR3 protein is CASSPPGLAAYNEQFF. For the CDR3, the DNA is TGTGCCAGCAGCCCACCGGGACTAGCGGCCTACAATGAGCAGTTCTTC. This rearrangement joins TRBV12-3 or TRBV12-4 to TRBJ2-1, with 11 bases identical to TRBD2. CDR3 length: 16 amino acids. J lost 2 bases, V lost 6 bases, and 6 bases had no gene match.

The rearrangement uses TRBV7-6 and TRBJ2-2; D unresolved. With 2 bases removed from V and 4 bases from J, the gap between germline ends came to 5 bases. CDR3 length: 13 residues. Per germline, CDR1 SGHVS and CDR2 FNYEAQ. Here the CDR3 reads CASSLRTTGELFF. Here the CDR3 DNA reads TGTGCCAGCAGCTTAAGAACCACCGGGGAGCTGTTTTTT.

The genes are TRBV20-1 and TRBJ2-3; tentative D call: TRBD1 (5 bases). CDR1 and CDR2 from the germline V gene are DFQATT and SNEGSKA (reference sequence). The CDR3 spans 10 residues. Trimming stripped 8 bases from V and 5 bases from J, with 8 bases between. DNA of the CDR3: TGCAGTCCCAGGGAAGATACGCAGTATTTT. Amino acid sequence: CSPREDTQYF.

This clonotype was observed a few times. This chain uses TRBV15 with TRBJ2-1; 10 bases are a match to TRBD1. The germline gives CDR1 LNHNV, CDR2 YYDKDF (reference sequence). This CDR3 is 15 amino acids long. J gave up 4 bases and V 5 bases, and 5 bases lay outside the gene matches. CDR3 DNA sequence: TGTGCCACCAGCCCGGGACAGGGGATTTACAATGAGCAGTTCTTC. Its translation: CATSPGQGIYNEQFF.

The chain links TRBV12-3 or TRBV12-4 to TRBJ1-4, with D unclear. This CDR3 comprises 14 residues. Trimming took off 6 bases at V and 0 bases at J, with 8 bases between the two ends. Written as DNA, the CDR3 is TGTGCCAGCAGCCGACACTCAACTAATGAAAAACTGTTTTTT. Encoded protein: CASSRHSTNEKLFF.

This chain links TRBV28 with TRBJ1-2; D perhaps matches TRBD1 (6 bases). CDR1 is MDHEN, CDR2 SYDVKM, per germline. V was clipped by 6 bases and J by 6 bases, with 17 bases between them. The CDR3 covers 14 residues. CDR3 sequence reads: CASSLPLGAHGYTF. For the CDR3, the DNA is TGTGCCAGCAGCCTTCCTTTGGGGGCCCATGGCTACACCTTC.